Sequencing of this T cell receptor beta chain was carried out in a study of blood T cell repertoires in COVID-19. Study background: Material from acute and convalescent COVID-19 was sourced from the United States, Italy and Spain. The cDNA or gDNA used as material had been derived from T cells, B-cell-depleted T cells, or PBMCs.

In germline, CDR1 is SGHRS, CDR2 YFSETQ. The germline V and J ends were trimmed by 0 bases and 8 bases, with 11 bases remaining between them. The CDR3 sequence is 14 residues long. How the authors handled the data: Amplification with reference gene primers provided the estimates of nucleated cell counts. This table comes from immunoSEQ multiplex PCR, and its TCRdb copy is limited to in-frame clones, with some not included. That table gives V, J and clone size, and the DNA gave D and trimming. Among more than 80,000 clones listed, around 87% were seen once. This clonotype was obtained from a middle-aged man with acute or convalescent COVID-19. This chain links TRBV5-1 with TRBJ1-4, with no clear D. Sequences were obtained from peripheral blood. CDR3 loop: CASSLGHRGEKLFF. Written as DNA, the CDR3 is TGCGCCAGCAGCTTGGGGCACCGAGGGGAAAAACTGTTTTTT.